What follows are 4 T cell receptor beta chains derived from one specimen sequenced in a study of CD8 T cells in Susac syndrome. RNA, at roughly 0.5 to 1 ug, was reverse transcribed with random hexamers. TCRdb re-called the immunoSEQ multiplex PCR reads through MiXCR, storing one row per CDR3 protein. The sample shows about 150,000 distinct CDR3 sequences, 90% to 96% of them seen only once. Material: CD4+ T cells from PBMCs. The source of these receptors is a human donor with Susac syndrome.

CDR3 DNA sequence: TGTGCCAGCAGTTGGGCAGGGGCACAAGAGACCCAGTACTTC. It yields the protein CASSWAGAQETQYF. This chain connects TRBV27 to TRBJ2-5; TRBD1 might be the D (6 bases). Germline loops: CDR1 MNHEY, CDR2 SMNVEV (reference sequence). The CDR3 has 14 residues. Trimming left V 4 bases short and J 2 bases short, with 11 bases between.

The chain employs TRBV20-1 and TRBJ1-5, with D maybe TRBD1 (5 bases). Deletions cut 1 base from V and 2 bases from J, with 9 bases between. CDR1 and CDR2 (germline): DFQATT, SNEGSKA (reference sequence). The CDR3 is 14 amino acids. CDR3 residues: CSARGGSGNQPQHF. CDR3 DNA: TGCAGTGCTAGAGGGGGGTCGGGCAATCAGCCCCAGCATTTT.

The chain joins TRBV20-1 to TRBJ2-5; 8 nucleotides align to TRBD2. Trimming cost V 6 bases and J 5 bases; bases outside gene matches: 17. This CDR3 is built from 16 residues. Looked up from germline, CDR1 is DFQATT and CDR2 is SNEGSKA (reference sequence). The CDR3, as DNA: TGCAGTGCCGACGGGATAGCGGGGTGGTCGGATGAGACCCAGTACTTC. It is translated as CSADGIAGWSDETQYF.

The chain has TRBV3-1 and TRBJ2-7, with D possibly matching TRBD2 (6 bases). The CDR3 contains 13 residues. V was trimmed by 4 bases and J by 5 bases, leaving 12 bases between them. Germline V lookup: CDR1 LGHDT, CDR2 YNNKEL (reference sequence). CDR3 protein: CASSPRDLHEQYF. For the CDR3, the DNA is TGTGCCAGCAGCCCGCGGGACTTACACGAGCAGTACTTC.